This TCR beta chain was observed in a study of CD8 T cells in ankylosing spondylitis. Study-wide findings and caveats: There were earlier reports of some motif variants in reactive arthritis synovial fluid and blood.

The CDR3 covers 13 residues. Trimming left V 6 bases short and J 0 bases short, with 9 bases between. Germline CDR1 reads SQVTM; CDR2 reads ANQGSEA. This clonotype was picked up many times. Its target is not known. TCRdb redid the calling of the 5' RACE reads with MiXCR, one entry per CDR3 protein. The sample comprises 200,000 to 300,000 distinct CDR3 sequences, about 10% of which are singletons, and less than 8% rests with the top ten. This rearrangement joins TRBV29-1 to TRBJ2-1, with D unclear. Sequencing was carried out using blood, either unsorted or a sorted T cell fraction (not recorded which). The sequence was collected from a male donor with ankylosing spondylitis or in good health (not recorded which). The chain's CDR3 is CSVPARSYNEQFF. The CDR3 nucleotides read TGCAGCGTCCCAGCCCGCTCCTACAATGAGCAGTTCTTC.